The 6 T cell receptor beta chains below were found in one sample sequenced in a study of vaccination effects on CD4 cells after COVID-19. These receptors are not linked to any known antigen. Scientists isolated CD4+ T cells after a roughly 10-day culture period ended. The data were produced by immunoSEQ multiplex PCR, yet TCRdb's version contains in-frame clones alone and is incomplete. The table lists 50,000 to 60,000 clones, around 80% of them singletons. The sequenced sample was CD4+ T cells from PBMCs cultured without peptide, obtained before COVID-19 vaccination. Receptors were obtained from a human donor who received a COVID-19 vaccine.

The gene calls are TRBV21-1 and TRBJ2-7; the table names TRBD1, a call not compared with the DNA. TRBV21-1 is a documented pseudogene. CDR3 length: 15 residues. The CDR3 nucleotides are TGTGCCAGCAGCTCCCCACTAGGGCAGGGGCACGAGCAGTACGTC. The encoded protein is CASSSPLGQGHEQYV.

The chain uses TRBV5-4 and TRBJ1-3; unclear D gene. Germline V CDR1 and CDR2: SGHNT, YYREEE (reference sequence). The CDR3 consists of 15 residues. V lost 0 bases, J lost 0 bases, and 7 bases lay in between. The DNA for the CDR3 is TGTGCCAGCAGCTTGGACCCCGGCTCTGGAAACACCATATATTTT. Translation gives CASSLDPGSGNTIYF. Full variable domain (missing parts from reference TRBV5-4 and TRBJ1-3): ETGVTQSPTHLIKTRGQQVTLRCSSQSGHNTVSWYQQALGQGPQFIFQYYREEENGRGNFPPRFSGLQFPNYSSELNVNALELDDSALYLCASSLDPGSGNTIYFGEGSWLTVV.

In DNA, the CDR3 is TGCAGCGCCGACAGGGTGAGCACAGATACGCAGTATTTT. Its protein product is CSADRVSTDTQYF. This rearrangement joins TRBV29-1 to TRBJ2-3, with 7 bases fitting TRBD1. The CDR3 sequence is 13 residues long. In germline, CDR1 is SQVTM, CDR2 ANQGSEA. Trimming removed 7 bases from V and 0 bases from J; junction bases left unmatched: 4.

This clone was counted between two and nine times. The CDR3 bases are TGTGCCAGCAGCCAAAGACTAGCGGGGGGCCCCAATGAGCAGTTCTTC. This encodes CASSQRLAGGPNEQFF. This chain connects TRBV7-9 to TRBJ2-1; TRBD2 agrees at 13 bases. The V segment lost 5 bases and the J segment 6 bases; nucleotides outside the gene matches: 7. The CDR3 has 16 amino acids. CDR1 and CDR2 from the germline V gene are SEHNR and FQNEAQ (reference sequence).

This sequence joins TRBV28 and TRBJ1-4; 8 bases agree with TRBD1. Trimming removed 2 bases from V and 7 bases from J; junction bases left unmatched: 9. CDR1 is MDHEN and CDR2 is SYDVKM in the germline V gene. This CDR3 is 16 amino acids long. The CDR3 bases are TGTGCCAGCAGTTTAACCGGGACAGGCACCCGTGAAAAACTGTTTTTT. Its protein product is CASSLTGTGTREKLFF.

There are a few counts of this clone. The gene calls are TRBV30 and TRBJ1-3; D is uncertain. CDR3 length equals 15 residues. V lost 3 bases to trimming and J lost 0 bases, with 12 bases between them. Germline CDR1 and CDR2: GTSNPN and SVGIG (reference sequence). As DNA, the CDR3 is TGTGCCTGGAGCCCCCGGGTGTTCTCTGGAAACACCATATATTTT. Amino acids: CAWSPRVFSGNTIYF. Using reference TRBV30 and TRBJ1-3 for the parts outside the CDR3, the full variable domain is SQTIHQWPATLVQPVGSPLSLECTVEGTSNPNLYWYRQAAGRGLQLLFYSVGIGQISSEVPQNLSASRPQDRQFILSSKKLLLSDSGFYLCAWSPRVFSGNTIYFGEGSWLTVV.